The 28 T cell receptor beta chains in this list originate from one sample, sequenced in a study of blood T cell repertoires in COVID-19. The method was immunoSEQ multiplex PCR; TCRdb's version includes in-frame clones alone and lacks a portion of them. The sample gives fewer than 500,000 clones, about 89% of which show up once; 1% to 1.5% is in the top ten. Material for sequencing was PBMCs or T cells enriched from blood (not recorded which). These receptors came from a young man who had recovered from COVID-19.

This clone has a handful of counts. J is TRBJ1-1 and V is TRBV5-1; D ambiguous. Trimming stripped 3 bases from V and 4 bases from J, with 16 bases between. The CDR3 is made up of 15 amino acids. The V gene's germline CDR1 is SGHRS and CDR2 YFSETQ. For the CDR3, the DNA is TGCGCCAGCAGCTCTGGGCCATCGGGGAGCACTGAAGCTTTCTTT. Translation gives CASSSGPSGSTEAFF.

This chain connects TRBV3-1 (or the pseudogene TRBV3-2) to TRBJ2-3; the match to TRBD1 covers 7 bases. This CDR3 is built from 15 residues. V lost 0 bases to trimming and J lost 4 bases; unmatched junction nucleotides: 4. The V gene's germline CDR1 is LGHDT and CDR2 YNNKEL (reference sequence). The CDR3 spells CASSQEQGRSDTQYF. CDR3 sequence (DNA): TGTGCCAGCAGCCAAGAACAGGGGAGATCAGATACGCAGTATTTT.

The chain joins TRBV9 to TRBJ1-2, with 7 positions matching TRBD1. The CDR3 runs 18 residues. J was trimmed by 3 bases and V by 2 bases; bases with no gene match: 16. Germline CDR1 and CDR2: SGDLS and YYNGEE. The chain's CDR3 is CASSVYRGQIRKHYGYTF. CDR3 coding DNA: TGTGCCAGCAGCGTCTACAGGGGCCAGATCCGGAAACACTATGGCTACACCTTC.

The V gene is TRBV23-1, the J gene TRBJ2-3, with 8 bases that match TRBD1. TRBV23-1 carries the ORF label, with uncertain function. V was clipped by 3 bases and J by 3 bases; unmatched bases: 11. This CDR3 is built from 17 residues. CDR3 in DNA: TGCGCCAGCAGTCACCCCTCACCAGGGGGCTGGACAGATACGCAGTATTTT. It translates to CASSHPSPGGWTDTQYF.

V is TRBV6-6 and J is TRBJ1-6; a weak D match, TRBD1 (5 bases). V shed 5 bases and J shed 8 bases, with 7 bases lying between them. The CDR3 length is 12 residues. Per the germline V gene, CDR1 is MNHNY and CDR2 is SVGAGI (reference sequence). The CDR3 here is CASSLQDSPLHF. CDR3 DNA sequence: TGTGCCAGCAGTCTACAGGATTCACCCCTCCACTTT.

This chain joins TRBV20-1 and TRBJ1-2; D unclear. Germline CDR1 DFQATT, CDR2 SNEGSKA (reference sequence). The V gene lost 3 bases and the J gene lost 8 bases, with 10 bases spanning the gap. This CDR3 has 11 amino acids. CDR3 sequence reads: CSASFLRGYTF. CDR3 DNA sequence: TGCAGTGCTAGTTTCCTGAGGGGCTACACCTTC.

This chain uses TRBV6-5 with TRBJ1-1; D not resolved. The CDR3 runs 13 residues. Germline V gives CDR1 MNHEY, CDR2 SVGAGI. V dropped 5 bases and J dropped 5 bases, with 12 bases sitting between them. CDR3 nucleotides: TGTGCCAGCAGTCCCAACAGAGGGACTGAAGCTTTCTTT. As protein: CASSPNRGTEAFF.

The rearrangement joins TRBV19 to TRBJ1-2, with 7 positions matching TRBD1. Germline V CDR1 and CDR2: LNHDA, SQIVND (reference sequence). With 2 bases clipped from V and 7 bases from J, the junction kept 4 bases outside the gene matches. The CDR3 covers 13 residues. CDR3 coding DNA: TGTGCCAGTAGTATATCAGGGGGTCTTGGCTACACCTTC. Translation gives CASSISGGLGYTF.

This clone has just one count. The chain has TRBV12-5 and TRBJ1-6; 7 nucleotides agree with TRBD1. Germline trimming cut 9 bases from V and 9 bases from J; bases unmatched to any gene: 11. The CDR3 is 14 amino acids. Germline CDR1 LGHNT, CDR2 FRNRAP. CDR3 nucleotides: TGTGCTAGCGCTACACAGGGGCCGACTTCACCCCTCCACTTT. Its protein product is CASATQGPTSPLHF.

J is TRBJ1-2 and V is TRBV13, with a possible D match to TRBD1 (5 bases). Trimming shortened V by 0 bases and J by 4 bases, and 6 bases separated the two germline ends. CDR1 is PRHDT, CDR2 FYEKMQ, per germline (reference sequence). The CDR3 extends over 13 amino acids. CDR3 region: CASSLGGAYGYTF. The CDR3 coding sequence is TGTGCCAGCAGCTTAGGTGGGGCCTATGGCTACACCTTC.

The sample holds a few counts of this clone. The rearrangement joins TRBV7-6 to TRBJ2-7; TRBD1 agrees at 8 bases. Germline V gene sequence: CDR1 SGHVS, CDR2 FNYEAQ. CDR3 size: 14 residues. V lost 3 bases and J lost 6; bases outside the gene matches: 7. The CDR3 protein is CASSLRQGSGEQYF. The CDR3 DNA sequence: TGTGCCAGCAGCTTGCGACAGGGGTCTGGCGAGCAGTACTTC.

The chain couples TRBV11-2 to TRBJ2-3; 7 bases agree with TRBD2. Germline lookup yields CDR1 SGHAT and CDR2 FQNNGV. V lost 1 base and J lost 6; bases outside the gene matches: 7. The CDR3 totals 15 residues. In nucleotides, the CDR3 is TGTGCCAGCAGCTTAGGGTACGGGGGGAGGGATACGCAGTATTTT. Translation: CASSLGYGGRDTQYF.

This clone was detected once. V and J are TRBV2 and TRBJ1-1; D perhaps matches TRBD1 (6 bases). This CDR3 spans 10 amino acids. Germline V lookup: CDR1 SNHLY, CDR2 FYNNEI. Trimming left V 8 bases short and J 8 bases short, with 9 bases between. The CDR3 loop is CASGGREAFF. CDR3 nucleotide sequence: TGTGCCAGCGGGGGCAGGGAAGCTTTCTTT.

The V gene is TRBV5-4, the J gene TRBJ2-5; D unresolved. Deletions cut 4 bases from V and 5 bases from J, with 6 bases between. CDR3 length: 11 amino acids. Germline CDR1 and CDR2: SGHNT and YYREEE (reference sequence). The CDR3 sequence is CASSPGETQYF. Written as DNA, the CDR3 is TGTGCCAGCAGCCCCGGGGAGACCCAGTACTTC.

The chain employs TRBV7-8 and TRBJ2-5; 7 bases fit TRBD1. Germline loops: CDR1 SGHVS, CDR2 FQNEAQ. The CDR3 length is 14 residues. V shed 5 bases and J 4 bases; nucleotides not matched to a gene: 7. The CDR3 bases are TGTGCCAGCAGCCGACCGGCAGGGGGAGAGACCCAGTACTTC. It is translated as CASSRPAGGETQYF. Variable domain in full (rest from reference TRBV7-8 and TRBJ2-5): GAGVSQSPRYKVAKRGQDVALRCDPISGHVSLFWYQQALGQGPEFLTYFQNEAQLDKSGLPSDRFFAERPEGSVSTLKIQRTQQEDSAVYLCASSRPAGGETQYFGPGTRLLVL.

This chain links TRBV19 with TRBJ2-3, with 7 positions matching TRBD1. Germline-derived CDR1 and CDR2 are LNHDA and SQIVND (reference sequence). V gave up 3 bases and J gave up 4 bases; unmatched junction bases: 4. There are 14 residues in the CDR3. CDR3 nucleotide sequence: TGTGCCAGTAGTATCGGACAGGTTCCAGATACGCAGTATTTT. Translating gives CASSIGQVPDTQYF.

The chain couples TRBV7-6 to TRBJ2-7; 7 bases are shared with TRBD2. V was clipped by 1 base and J by 3 bases; unmatched bases: 3. Looked up from germline, CDR1 is SGHVS and CDR2 is FNYEAQ. The CDR3 runs 14 residues. The CDR3 loop is CASSLVRGDYEQYF. DNA of the CDR3: TGTGCCAGCAGCTTAGTCCGGGGGGACTACGAGCAGTACTTC.

CDR3 sequence reads: CASSPWGQPSYGYTF. The CDR3 coding sequence is TGTGCCAGCAGCCCTTGGGGACAGCCGTCCTATGGCTACACCTTC. The rearrangement links TRBV3-1 (or the pseudogene TRBV3-2) to TRBJ1-2; 7 bases align to TRBD1. The CDR3 consists of 15 residues. The trim removed 4 bases at V and 4 bases at J, leaving 9 bases unmatched. Germline V CDR1 and CDR2: LGHDT, YNNKEL (reference sequence).

This chain uses TRBV5-1 with TRBJ1-4; 8 bases agree with TRBD1. The CDR3 is made up of 18 amino acids. V trimming: 4 bases; J trimming: 0 bases; junction bases outside the gene matches: 11. Germline CDR1 is SGHRS and CDR2 is YFSETQ. The CDR3 loop reads CASSLMGRTGTTNEKLFF. CDR3 nucleotide sequence: TGCGCCAGCAGCCTGATGGGTCGGACAGGGACAACTAATGAAAAACTGTTTTTT.

DNA of the CDR3: TGTGCCAGTAGTAGGGACACCCCCAACTATGGCTACACCTTC. Translation: CASSRDTPNYGYTF. This chain joins TRBV19 and TRBJ1-2; TRBD1 is a possible D gene (6 bases). CDR3 length equals 14 residues. From germline, CDR1 is LNHDA and CDR2 SQIVND (reference sequence). V was shortened by 4 bases and J by 2 bases, with 11 bases between the two germline ends.

The chain carries TRBV28 and TRBJ2-2; possibly TRBD2 for D (5 bases). Germline CDR1 is MDHEN and CDR2 is SYDVKM. The CDR3 contains 17 residues. Between the trimmed V and J ends, which lost 7 bases and 6 bases, there was a span of 24 bases. CDR3 bases: TGTGCCAGCACCCCCCTCCTATCTTTAGCGTTCGCCGGGGAGCTGTTTTTT. Translated, it gives CASTPLLSLAFAGELFF. Full variable domain (remainder filled in from reference TRBV28 and TRBJ2-2): DVKVTQSSRYLVKRTGEKVFLECVQDMDHENMFWYRQDPGLGLRLIYFSYDVKMKEKGDIPEGYSVSREKKERFSLILESASTNQTSMYLCASTPLLSLAFAGELFFGEGSRLTVL.

V usage is TRBV7-9 and J usage is TRBJ2-1; TRBD2 is a possible D gene (7 bases). Germline assignment: CDR1 SEHNR and CDR2 FQNEAQ (reference sequence). There are 15 residues in the CDR3. Trimming took 1 base from V and 4 from J, leaving 11 bases between them. CDR3 residues: CASSLGGGGYNEQFF. CDR3 nucleotide sequence: TGTGCCAGCAGCTTAGGCGGGGGCGGATACAATGAGCAGTTCTTC. The full variable domain, rest sourced from reference TRBV7-9 and TRBJ2-1, is DTGVSQNPRHKITKRGQNVTFRCDPISEHNRLYWYRQTLGQGPEFLTYFQNEAQLEKSRLLSDRFSAERPKGSFSTLEIQRTEQGDSAMYLCASSLGGGGYNEQFFGPGTRLTVL.

The chain joins TRBV7-9 to TRBJ1-5, with TRBD1 as a possible D gene (5 bases). This CDR3 is built from 14 residues. V shed 1 base and J shed 5 bases, with 9 bases lying between them. Germline V gives CDR1 SEHNR, CDR2 FQNEAQ (reference sequence). CDR3 sequence: CASSLGVGDQPQHF. The CDR3, as DNA: TGTGCCAGCAGCTTAGGAGTAGGGGATCAGCCCCAGCATTTT. The full variable domain, with the rest looked up from reference TRBV7-9 and TRBJ1-5, is DTGVSQNPRHKITKRGQNVTFRCDPISEHNRLYWYRQTLGQGPEFLTYFQNEAQLEKSRLLSDRFSAERPKGSFSTLEIQRTEQGDSAMYLCASSLGVGDQPQHFGDGTRLSIL.

This rearrangement joins TRBV19 to TRBJ2-3; 9 nucleotides agree with TRBD2. From germline, CDR1 is LNHDA and CDR2 SQIVND (reference sequence). V shed 4 bases and J 9 bases; nucleotides not matched to a gene: 11. The CDR3 totals 15 residues. Here the CDR3 DNA reads TGTGCCAGTAGTAGGAAGCGGGGGGCCCGAGAGACGCAGTATTTT. Protein sequence: CASSRKRGARETQYF.

The chain combines TRBV5-6 with TRBJ2-2, with 9 positions matching TRBD1. The CDR3 is 15 amino acids. V trimming: 4 bases; J trimming: 3 bases; junction bases outside the gene matches: 4. In germline, CDR1 is SGHDT, CDR2 YYEEEE. CDR3: CASSGRDRDTGELFF. The CDR3 nucleotides read TGTGCCAGCAGCGGGAGGGACAGGGACACCGGGGAGCTGTTTTTT.

This clone appeared a single time. Other DNA sequences within the sample encode an identical CDR3. This chain joins TRBV11-3 and TRBJ2-7; 8 positions agree with TRBD1. V lost 0 bases and J lost 2; bases outside the gene matches: 3. CDR3 length: 15 amino acids. Germline V gene data show CDR1 as SGHNT and CDR2 as YENEEA. Here the CDR3 DNA reads TGTGCCAGCAGCTTAGACGGACAGGGTGCCTACGAGCAGTACTTC. As protein: CASSLDGQGAYEQYF.

In DNA, the CDR3 is TGTGCCAGCAGCTCCCGACTAGCGGACGACACAGATACGCAGTATTTT. As protein: CASSSRLADDTDTQYF. The V call is TRBV13, the J call TRBJ2-3, with 9 positions matching TRBD2. There are 16 residues in the CDR3. J gave up 2 bases and V 4 bases, and 7 bases lay outside the gene matches. Germline V gene sequence: CDR1 PRHDT, CDR2 FYEKMQ (reference sequence). Variable domain in full (rest from reference TRBV13 and TRBJ2-3): AAGVIQSPRHLIKEKRETATLKCYPIPRHDTVYWYQQGPGQDPQFLISFYEKMQSDKGSIPDRFSAQQFSDYHSELNMSSLELGDSALYFCASSSRLADDTDTQYFGPGTRLTVL.

This sequence joins TRBV4-2 and TRBJ1-5; possible D gene TRBD1, 5 bases. Germline lookup yields CDR1 LGHNA and CDR2 YNFKEQ. The CDR3 loop spans 15 amino acids. V lost 3 bases and J lost 3, with 12 bases in between. CDR3 sequence (DNA): TGTGCCAGCAGCCACGATAAGGGGAACAATCAGCCCCAGCATTTT. It is translated as CASSHDKGNNQPQHF.